Reported below is one T cell receptor beta chain. What it binds is unknown. The study reverse transcribed the entire isolated RNA, so it sequenced expressed TCRB transcripts. Method: immunoSEQ multiplex PCR; TCRdb's copy keeps in-frame clones and lacks some. The table lists 600,000 to 700,000 clones, roughly an eighth of them singletons. The entry originates in a study of beta chain features in type 1 diabetes. Findings and caveats of the study: Shortening of TCRB CDR3s, moderate but significant, appeared in all four CD4+ subsets of Type 1 diabetes patients. There was a possibility that cDNA sequencing over-represented cells with high TCR expression. Shorter templates might be favored by PCR, and equally so in patients and in controls. It was among patients, rather than healthy donors, that naive, central memory and Treg TCRB repertoires appeared more similar. HLA effects on TCRB rearrangement stayed unresolved here.

V was shortened by 4 bases and J by 4 bases, with 16 bases between the two germline ends. The CDR3 length is 15 residues. The V gene's germline CDR1 is SGHDN and CDR2 FVKESK. This clonotype was obtained from a man between 18 and 35 years old with type 1 diabetes. The chain has TRBV14 and TRBJ1-1; D is perhaps TRBD1 (5 bases). Sample: naive CD4+ T cells from blood. CDR3 DNA sequence: TGTGCCAGCAGCCCCGGGACCGTCGTCGGCACTGAAGCTTTCTTT. Protein: CASSPGTVVGTEAFF.